This paragraph covers one T cell receptor beta chain sequence. Its antigen is not identified. TCRdb keeps only in-frame clones here, not all; method: immunoSEQ multiplex PCR. The table has approximately 18,000 clones, about four fifths seen once; the top ten hold 9.5% to 13%. This entry comes from a study of CD4 T cells in relation to SARS-CoV-2 and coronaviruses. Study details: ViraFEST: approximately 10-day antigen culture of PBMCs, then TCR beta CDR3 sequencing. Crossreactive spike epitopes shared across donors were mapped to their HLA restriction.

Germline loops: CDR1 SNHLY, CDR2 FYNNEI. V was pared by 6 bases and J by 5 bases, with 11 bases between. The CDR3 loop spans 13 amino acids. CD4+ T cells from unexposed donors were obtained before the COVID-19 pandemic (2011-2018). The cells were cultured for under 13 days before CD4+ T cells were isolated. The sample comprised CD4+ T cells from PBMCs, cultured in vitro. The chain employs TRBV2 and TRBJ1-5; the D gene is possibly TRBD1 (5 bases). This sequence originates from a human donor in good health. DNA for the CDR3: TGTGCCAGCAGGACGGGGCTTTATCAGCCCCAGCATTTT. This gives the protein CASRTGLYQPQHF. Based on the CDR3 plus reference TRBV2 and TRBJ1-5, the full variable domain is EPEVTQTPSHQVTQMGQEVILRCVPISNHLYFYWYRQILGQKVEFLVSFYNNEISEKSEIFDDQFSVERPDGSNFTLKIRSTKLEDSAMYFCASRTGLYQPQHFGDGTRLSIL.